This T cell receptor (beta chain) originates from a study of Graves' ophthalmopathy and Graves' hyperthyroidism. RNA served as the template for amplifying TCR beta CDR3 regions. RT-PCR with HTBI primers came first, then second-round multiplex PCR. TCRdb reprocessed the multiplex PCR reads with MiXCR, giving one entry per CDR3 protein. Of 230,000 or so distinct CDR3 sequences listed, around 50% are singletons. Disease in donors with ophthalmopathy had moderate-to-severe activity, CAS ≥3, NOSPECS ≥4 and under 3 months' duration. Thyroid ultrasound, orbital computed tomography, TRAb, serum thyroxine and clinical symptoms formed the basis of diagnosis. This clonotype was detected only once. The antigen is unknown. V gave up 5 bases and J gave up 6 bases, with 7 bases separating them. The CDR3 covers 12 residues. Germline CDR1 SGHTA, CDR2 FQGTGA. Study-level findings and limits: Most thyroid clonotypes with frequency above 0.001 were detected in blood too.

The sequencing sample was made of peripheral blood. V usage is TRBV7-3 and J usage is TRBJ2-2; D gene uncertain. The TCR sequence derives from an adult man with Graves' ophthalmopathy. The CDR3: CASSQRAGELFF. CDR3 nucleotides: TGTGCCAGCAGCCAACGTGCCGGGGAGCTGTTTTTT.